The following is a T cell receptor beta chain sequence with its context. V lost 5 bases, J lost 2 bases, and 5 bases stayed unmatched. CDR3 length: 15 residues. The germline gives CDR1 PRHDT, CDR2 FYEKMQ (reference sequence). The data were obtained in a study of T cell changes during pregnancy in multiple sclerosis. TCRdb's copy holds only in-frame clones and misses some; the assay was immunoSEQ multiplex PCR. This table holds 100,000 or so clones, approximately 94% found once. The TCR sequence derives from a female donor with multiple sclerosis, enrolled in a pregnancy study. The input for sequencing was peripheral blood, taken before pregnancy. The gene calls are TRBV13 and TRBJ1-2; 10 nucleotides line up with TRBD1. As DNA, the CDR3 is TGTGCCAGCAGCCTACGGACAGGGGGGAACTATGGCTACACCTTC. It encodes CASSLRTGGNYGYTF. Drawing the rest from reference TRBV13 and TRBJ1-2, the complete variable domain is AAGVIQSPRHLIKEKRETATLKCYPIPRHDTVYWYQQGPGQDPQFLISFYEKMQSDKGSIPDRFSAQQFSDYHSELNMSSLELGDSALYFCASSLRTGGNYGYTFGSGTRLTVV.